This T cell receptor (beta chain) was sequenced in a study of blood T cell repertoires in COVID-19. J gave up 2 bases and V 7 bases, and 11 bases lay outside the gene matches. The CDR3 runs to 14 residues. Germline V gives CDR1 SQVTM, CDR2 ANQGSEA. The assay was immunoSEQ multiplex PCR, and TCRdb's table has in-frame clones only and misses some. The data show more than 150,000 clones, 75% to 90% seen once. The chain links TRBV29-1 to TRBJ2-7; 7 nucleotides line up with TRBD1. The TCR comes from an older man with active or convalescent COVID-19. Specimen: peripheral blood. Here the CDR3 DNA reads TGCAGCGGAGGTAGACAGGGAATTACCTACGAGCAGTACTTC. The encoded protein is CSGGRQGITYEQYF.